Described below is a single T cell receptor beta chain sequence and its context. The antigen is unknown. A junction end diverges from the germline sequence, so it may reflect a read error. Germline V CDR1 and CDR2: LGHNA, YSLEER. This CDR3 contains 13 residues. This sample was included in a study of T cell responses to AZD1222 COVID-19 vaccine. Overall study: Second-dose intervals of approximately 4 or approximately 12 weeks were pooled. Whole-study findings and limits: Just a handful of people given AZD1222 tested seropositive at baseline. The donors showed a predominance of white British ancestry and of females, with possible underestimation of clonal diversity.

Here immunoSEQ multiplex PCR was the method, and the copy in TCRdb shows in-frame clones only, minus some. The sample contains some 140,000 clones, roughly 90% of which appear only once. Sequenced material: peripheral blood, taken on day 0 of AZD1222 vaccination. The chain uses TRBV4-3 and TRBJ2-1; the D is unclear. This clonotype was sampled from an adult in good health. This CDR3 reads CASSRFSDNEQFF. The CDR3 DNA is TGCGCCAGCAGTAGGTTCTCCGACAATGAGCAGTTCTTC.